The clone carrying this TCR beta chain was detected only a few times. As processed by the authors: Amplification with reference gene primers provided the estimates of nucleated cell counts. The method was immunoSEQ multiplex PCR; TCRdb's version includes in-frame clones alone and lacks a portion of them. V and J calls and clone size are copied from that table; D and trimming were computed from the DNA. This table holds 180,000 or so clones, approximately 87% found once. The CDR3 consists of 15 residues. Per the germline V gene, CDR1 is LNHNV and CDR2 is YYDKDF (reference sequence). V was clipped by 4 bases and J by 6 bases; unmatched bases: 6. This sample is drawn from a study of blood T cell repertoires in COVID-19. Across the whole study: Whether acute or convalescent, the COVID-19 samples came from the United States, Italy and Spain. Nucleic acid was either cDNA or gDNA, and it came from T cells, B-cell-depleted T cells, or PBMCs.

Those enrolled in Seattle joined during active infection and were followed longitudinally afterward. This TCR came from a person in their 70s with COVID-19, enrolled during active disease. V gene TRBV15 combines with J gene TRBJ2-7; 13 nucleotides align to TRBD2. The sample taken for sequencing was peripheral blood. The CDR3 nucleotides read TGTGCCACCAGCATAGGACTAGCGGGAGAGGTCGAGCAGTACTTC. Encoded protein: CATSIGLAGEVEQYF.